This T cell receptor beta chain comes out of a study of spatial heterogeneity in lung cancer. Study background: A consistent excess of beta-chain over alpha-chain sequences was detected.

By sample share, this clonotype is medium-sized. Noted time point: blood at routine non-recurrence follow-up after resection. Sequencing covered unsorted whole RNA taken from tumor, nontumor lung or frozen PBMC. TCR cDNA molecules each carried a unique molecular identifier. Using its own MiXCR run on the 5' RACE reads, TCRdb lists one record per CDR3 protein. The data show about 30,000 distinct CDR3 sequences, under 7% seen once. Germline loops: CDR1 ENHRY, CDR2 SYGVKD. Trimming shortened V by 10 bases and J by 2 bases, and 11 bases separated the two germline ends. The CDR3 is 12 residues long. The chain employs TRBV10-3 and TRBJ2-5; D could derive from TRBD1 or TRBD2 (5 bases each). This clonotype was sampled from a male donor with early-stage non-small cell lung cancer. The specimen comprised PBMCs, sampled at follow-up. The CDR3 nucleotides are TGTGCCACAGGGACGGCGCAAGAGACCCAGTACTTC. Translated, it gives CATGTAQETQYF.